These T cell receptor beta chains were read from a single sample in a study of shared clonotypes between healthy human individuals. Sequencing used immunoSEQ multiplex PCR; TCRdb keeps in-frame clones, though not all of them. The data contain some 2.4 million clones, 93% of them seen just once; the ten biggest clones take up approximately 0.36%. The sequenced material came from naive CD4+ T cells from PBMCs. All receptors come from a man aged 18-30 years in good health. Some clones in this sample may be carry-over from other donors' samples. Both conserved end residues are trimmed from each CDR3. The order of the fields is V gene, clone size, J gene, CDR3 protein. Clone size appears in some rows only: once, few, many, or a class for an expanded clone.

TRBV5-1	.	TRBJ1-6	ASSPQGTTAGSPLH
TRBV28	.	TRBJ1-4	ASSSHLRGRREKLF
TRBV2	.	TRBJ2-3	ASRNTGGNTDTQY
TRBV11-2	.	TRBJ2-1	ASSSPRQGDHEQF
TRBV28	.	TRBJ1-2	ASSRGRRAGYGYT
TRBV11-2	.	TRBJ2-1	ASSSRGGTIGEGNEQF
TRBV5-1	.	TRBJ2-2	ASSSSGGSGELF
TRBV9	.	TRBJ1-1	ASSAHLNTEAF
TRBV5-5	.	TRBJ1-5	ASSPGRAGNQPQH
TRBV28	.	TRBJ1-2	ASSSGQTHNYGYT
TRBV6-6	.	TRBJ1-6	ASSYSNRAPLH
TRBV30	.	TRBJ1-2	AWSLTAYGYT
TRBV6-5	.	TRBJ2-7	ASSFTGGFYEQY
TRBV18	once	TRBJ2-7	ASSPVRSDYSYEQY